The 31 T cell receptor beta chains listed next were all sequenced from one sample in a study of OX40 agonist ivuxolimab in advanced cancers. The table came from immunoSEQ multiplex PCR; TCRdb's copy has only in-frame clones and leaves some out. The table has 90,000 or so clones, roughly 87% seen once. The sample consisted of CD4+ or CD8+ T cells sorted from blood, taken in a trial of the OX40 agonist ivuxolimab. The origin of the receptors is an adult with an advanced solid tumor such as melanoma, head and neck, liver or kidney cancer.

This chain connects TRBV5-1 to TRBJ2-5, with 10 nucleotides matching TRBD2. The germline V gene has CDR1 SGHRS and CDR2 YFSETQ. V shed 4 bases, J shed 4 bases, and the junction held 10 bases outside the gene matches. This CDR3 has 16 residues. In DNA form, the CDR3 reads TGCGCCAGCAGCGTTAGCTCTAGCGGGGGCGGAGAGACCCAGTACTTC. It encodes CASSVSSSGGGETQYF.

The chain carries TRBV18 and TRBJ2-2; a weak D match, TRBD2 (5 bases). Trimming shortened V by 3 bases and J by 0 bases, and 17 bases separated the two germline ends. Germline loops: CDR1 KGHSH, CDR2 LQKENI. The CDR3 length is 18 residues. The CDR3 region has the DNA TGTGCCAGCTCACCGAGGGTCCCCGGCCCCGCGAACACCGGGGAGCTGTTTTTT. Protein: CASSPRVPGPANTGELFF.

This clone has more than one count but fewer than ten. The chain carries TRBV5-1 and TRBJ1-2; D not certain. V lost 6 bases to trimming and J lost 2 bases, with 11 bases between them. Germline V lookup: CDR1 SGHRS, CDR2 YFSETQ. This CDR3 region has 13 residues. Here the CDR3 DNA reads TGCGCCAGCAATCTGGCGGGGAACTATGGCTACACCTTC. Translation gives CASNLAGNYGYTF.

The chain joins TRBV28 to TRBJ2-7, with D hard to call. The CDR3 extends over 14 amino acids. With 3 bases removed from V and 3 bases from J, the gap between germline ends came to 12 bases. The V gene's germline CDR1 is MDHEN and CDR2 SYDVKM. This CDR3 is CASSFGFSHYEQYF. DNA of the CDR3: TGTGCCAGCAGTTTTGGGTTTTCCCACTACGAGCAGTACTTC.

In its sample, this clone ranks as medium-sized. The rearrangement joins TRBV19 to TRBJ2-7; 7 bases agree with TRBD1. The germline CDR1 and CDR2 sequences are LNHDA and SQIVND (reference sequence). The V and J ends lost 4 bases and 6 bases, in that order; junction bases with no gene match: 6. The length of the CDR3 is 13 residues. The CDR3 sequence is CASSTSTGLEQYF. The CDR3 nucleotides read TGTGCCAGTAGTACGTCGACAGGGCTCGAGCAGTACTTC.

In the case of this clone: Compared with germline, one end of the junction differs, possibly owing to a read error. This chain uses TRBV7-7 with TRBJ2-5, with D unresolved. Germline CDR1 is SSHAT and CDR2 is FNYEAQ (reference sequence). The CDR3 is 13 amino acids. CDR3 nucleotides: TGTGCTAGCAGTCTTCTAGGGTGGGAGACCCAGTACTTC. Protein: CASSLLGWETQYF.

This clone turned up a few times. The rearrangement joins TRBV2 to TRBJ1-5, with D perhaps TRBD1 (5 bases). V gave up 11 bases and J gave up 7 bases, with 18 bases separating them. The germline CDR1 and CDR2 sequences are SNHLY and FYNNEI. The CDR3 loop spans 13 amino acids. CDR3 sequence: CACLGGVGQPQHF. The CDR3 DNA follows: TGTGCCTGCTTGGGGGGGGTCGGGCAGCCCCAGCATTTT.

V is TRBV19 and J is TRBJ1-2; D call uncertain. The germline CDR1 and CDR2 sequences are LNHDA and SQIVND (reference sequence). The CDR3 consists of 13 residues. Between the trimmed V and J ends, which lost 7 bases and 6 bases, there was a span of 15 bases. The CDR3 sequence: CASKLAGRDGYTF. In DNA form, the CDR3 reads TGTGCCAGTAAACTAGCAGGACGAGATGGCTACACCTTC. Full variable domain (missing parts from reference TRBV19 and TRBJ1-2): DGGITQSPKYLFRKEGQNVTLSCEQNLNHDAMYWYRQDPGQGLRLIYYSQIVNDFQKGDIAEGYSVSREKKESFPLTVTSAQKNPTAFYLCASKLAGRDGYTFGSGTRLTVV.

The chain is built from TRBV11-2 and TRBJ2-3; D not certain. V was clipped by 7 bases and J by 3 bases, with 17 bases between them. This CDR3 spans 15 amino acids. Germline-derived CDR1 and CDR2 are SGHAT and FQNNGV. The chain's CDR3 is CASTRQVQNTDTQYF. CDR3 in DNA: TGTGCCAGCACCCGACAAGTTCAGAATACAGATACGCAGTATTTT.

The V call is TRBV7-2, the J call TRBJ2-7, with D possibly matching TRBD1 (5 bases). The CDR3 has 13 amino acids. CDR1 is SGHTA, CDR2 FQGNSA, per germline. V shed 5 bases and J shed 2 bases, with 10 bases lying between them. Here the CDR3 DNA reads TGTGCCAGCAGCCTCCAAGGGGCCTACGAGCAGTACTTC. This gives the protein CASSLQGAYEQYF.

V gene TRBV7-6 combines with J gene TRBJ2-7, with TRBD2 identical over 12 bases. Germline trimming cut 5 bases from V and 2 bases from J; bases unmatched to any gene: 4. The CDR3 is made up of 15 amino acids. The germline V gene encodes CDR1 SGHVS and CDR2 FNYEAQ. The CDR3, as DNA: TGTGCCAGCAGCCCCCGGACTAGCGGGACCTACGAGCAGTACTTC. It encodes CASSPRTSGTYEQYF.

The chain recombines TRBV7-2 with TRBJ1-5; D call uncertain. This CDR3 region has 16 residues. V gave up 5 bases and J gave up 6 bases, with 20 bases separating them. CDR1 is SGHTA, CDR2 FQGNSA, per germline. This CDR3 is CASSPLAGSRAQPQHF. CDR3 nucleotide sequence: TGTGCCAGCAGCCCCTTGGCAGGCAGTCGGGCTCAGCCCCAGCATTTT.

The V call is TRBV5-1, the J call TRBJ2-1; TRBD2 aligns across 12 bases. Germline V gives CDR1 SGHRS, CDR2 YFSETQ. J was trimmed by 6 bases and V by 4 bases; bases with no gene match: 5. The CDR3 is made up of 15 amino acids. In DNA form, the CDR3 reads TGCGCCAGCAGCCTACTAGCGGGAGGTGTCAATGAGCAGTTCTTC. As protein: CASSLLAGGVNEQFF. Full variable domain (rest looked up from reference TRBV5-1 and TRBJ2-1): KAGVTQTPRYLIKTRGQQVTLSCSPISGHRSVSWYQQTPGQGLQFLFEYFSETQRNKGNFPGRFSGRQFSNSRSEMNVSTLELGDSALYLCASSLLAGGVNEQFFGPGTRLTVL.

V and J are TRBV4-2 and TRBJ1-6; D is unresolved. The germline CDR1 and CDR2 sequences are LGHNA and YNFKEQ. This CDR3 is built from 14 residues. V was pared by 1 base and J by 8 bases, with 9 bases between. The chain's CDR3 is CASSQGPEDSPLHF. CDR3 sequence (DNA): TGTGCCAGCAGCCAAGGGCCAGAGGATTCACCCCTCCACTTT.

This chain links TRBV2 with TRBJ2-5, with D maybe TRBD1 (6 bases). This CDR3 has 15 residues. Germline V CDR1 and CDR2: SNHLY, FYNNEI. The V end lost 8 bases, the J end lost 3 bases, and 19 bases lay between the germline ends. CDR3 sequence: CASLDPGVSKETQYF. DNA of the CDR3: TGTGCCAGCCTCGACCCAGGGGTTTCAAAAGAGACCCAGTACTTC.

This clone was observed a single time. The V call is TRBV9, the J call TRBJ1-2; TRBD1 might be the D (5 bases). This CDR3 has 14 residues. Germline CDR1 SGDLS, CDR2 YYNGEE. V gave up 0 bases and J gave up 4 bases, with 10 bases separating them. The CDR3 loop is CASSVEAGTYGYTF. The CDR3 DNA follows: TGTGCCAGCAGCGTAGAGGCAGGGACCTATGGCTACACCTTC.

The rearrangement uses TRBV4-2 and TRBJ1-2, with unresolved D. V was trimmed by 0 bases and J by 5 bases, leaving 4 bases between them. CDR1 and CDR2 from the germline V gene are LGHNA and YNFKEQ. The CDR3 sequence is 12 residues long. The CDR3 spells CASSQDTYGYTF. The CDR3, as DNA: TGTGCCAGCAGCCAAGATACTTATGGCTACACCTTC.

The V gene is TRBV7-2, the J gene TRBJ2-7; D may be TRBD1 or TRBD2 (7 bases each). The CDR3 runs to 15 residues. V was clipped by 4 bases and J by 6 bases, with 19 bases between them. Germline V gene data show CDR1 as SGHTA and CDR2 as FQGNSA. The CDR3 nucleotides read TGTGCCAGCAGCTCCCAGGGGGGGATATCGGGCGAGCAGTACTTC. This encodes CASSSQGGISGEQYF.

This clone showed up just once. The rearrangement joins TRBV15 to TRBJ2-7; possibly TRBD2 for D (6 bases). Trimming left V 1 base short and J 0 bases short, with 10 bases between. This CDR3 has 15 amino acids. Per the germline V gene, CDR1 is LNHNV and CDR2 is YYDKDF (reference sequence). The DNA of the CDR3 is TGTGCCACCAGCAGAGTAGCGGTTACCTCCTACGAGCAGTACTTC. It yields the protein CATSRVAVTSYEQYF.

This clone has just a few counts. This chain links TRBV5-1 with TRBJ2-5, with no clear D. The CDR3 loop spans 14 amino acids. Between the trimmed V and J ends, which lost 1 base and 1 base, there was a span of 8 bases. Per germline, CDR1 SGHRS and CDR2 YFSETQ. The CDR3 reads CASSLQTLQETQYF. CDR3 in DNA: TGCGCCAGCAGCTTGCAGACCCTCCAAGAGACCCAGTACTTC.

A few counts support this clone. This chain connects TRBV4-2 to TRBJ1-5; TRBD1 agrees at 7 bases. This CDR3 spans 14 amino acids. J was trimmed by 3 bases and V by 6 bases; bases with no gene match: 5. Germline V gene sequence: CDR1 LGHNA, CDR2 YNFKEQ. The CDR3 DNA is TGTGCCAGCAGTCTAGACAGGGCCAATCAGCCCCAGCATTTT. This sequence encodes CASSLDRANQPQHF.

This chain links TRBV30 with TRBJ2-5, with D possibly matching TRBD2 (5 bases). CDR1 GTSNPN and CDR2 SVGIG come from the germline V gene (reference sequence). CDR3 length: 11 amino acids. Trimming cost V 5 bases and J 4 bases, with 8 bases left between them. The CDR3: CAWEGRETQYF. Written as DNA, the CDR3 is TGTGCCTGGGAGGGCCGAGAGACCCAGTACTTC.

On this clone itself: The sample contains more than one DNA sequence encoding this CDR3. The rearrangement joins TRBV7-3 to TRBJ2-5, with a tentative D call TRBD1 (5 bases). The ends were cut back, 0 bases at V and 5 bases at J, with 7 bases in the middle. The CDR3 sequence is 13 residues long. Germline CDR1 and CDR2: SGHTA and FQGTGA. DNA for the CDR3: TGTGCCAGCAGCTTAACGGGGCTCGAGACCCAGTACTTC. Amino acids: CASSLTGLETQYF. Using reference TRBV7-3 and TRBJ2-5 for the parts outside the CDR3, the full variable domain is GAGVSQTPSNKVTEKGKYVELRCDPISGHTALYWYRQSLGQGPEFLIYFQGTGAADDSGLPNDRFFAVRPEGSVSTLKIQRTERGDSAVYLCASSLTGLETQYFGPGTRLLVL.

This clone was counted between two and nine times. The gene calls are TRBV5-6 and TRBJ2-7; unclear D gene. The CDR3 is 13 amino acids. CDR1 and CDR2 from the germline V gene are SGHDT and YYEEEE. Trimming cost V 4 bases and J 2 bases, with 10 bases left between them. The CDR3 is CASSARITYEQYF. The CDR3 coding sequence is TGTGCCAGCAGCGCTCGGATAACCTACGAGCAGTACTTC. The full variable domain, in which reference TRBV5-6 and TRBJ2-7 provide the parts outside the CDR3, is DAGVTQSPTHLIKTRGQQVTLRCSPKSGHDTVSWYQQALGQGPQFIFQYYEEEERQRGNFPDRFSGHQFPNYSSELNVNALLLGDSALYLCASSARITYEQYFGPGTRLTVT.

This clone appeared a single time. The rearrangement links TRBV28 to TRBJ2-7, with 16 nucleotides matching TRBD2. Germline-derived CDR1 and CDR2 are MDHEN and SYDVKM. This CDR3 is built from 15 residues. The ends lost 7 bases at V and 2 bases at J; junction bases unmatched: 2. CDR3 amino acids: CASTGTSGGAYEQYF. CDR3 nucleotide sequence: TGTGCCAGCACTGGGACTAGCGGGGGGGCCTACGAGCAGTACTTC.

V usage is TRBV7-3 and J usage is TRBJ2-5; TRBD1 matches 9 bases. The germline CDR1 and CDR2 sequences are SGHTA and FQGTGA. The CDR3 is made up of 16 amino acids. The trim removed 1 base at V and 11 bases at J, leaving 14 bases unmatched. Written as DNA, the CDR3 is TGTGCCAGCAGCTTAAATTCCCCACAGGGGGCGGGGGAGCAGTACTTC. Amino acid sequence: CASSLNSPQGAGEQYF.

The chain joins TRBV5-1 to TRBJ1-1; no clear D. Germline V lookup: CDR1 SGHRS, CDR2 YFSETQ. The CDR3 runs to 14 residues. Trimming took off 4 bases at V and 2 bases at J, with 12 bases between the two ends. CDR3 in amino acids: CASSRRAGNTEAFF. CDR3 coding DNA: TGCGCCAGCAGCCGTAGGGCAGGCAACACTGAAGCTTTCTTT. Using reference TRBV5-1 and TRBJ1-1 for the parts outside the CDR3, the full variable domain is KAGVTQTPRYLIKTRGQQVTLSCSPISGHRSVSWYQQTPGQGLQFLFEYFSETQRNKGNFPGRFSGRQFSNSRSEMNVSTLELGDSALYLCASSRRAGNTEAFFGQGTRLTVV.

The V call is TRBV29-1, the J call TRBJ2-1; D possibly matches TRBD1 or TRBD2 (5 bases each). V was trimmed by 2 bases and J by 8 bases, leaving 10 bases between them. This CDR3 region has 12 residues. Germline lookup yields CDR1 SQVTM and CDR2 ANQGSEA. CDR3 region: CSVEPGRYEQFF. As DNA, the CDR3 is TGCAGCGTTGAACCGGGGCGGTATGAGCAGTTCTTC.

The gene calls are TRBV7-3 and TRBJ2-2; D may be TRBD2 (6 bases). The germline gives CDR1 SGHTA, CDR2 FQGTGA. Trimming left V 5 bases short and J 6 bases short, with 10 bases between. This CDR3 contains 13 residues. CDR3 region: CASSPSEAGELFF. DNA of the CDR3: TGTGCCAGCAGCCCTAGCGAGGCCGGGGAGCTGTTTTTT.

This chain connects TRBV7-8 to TRBJ2-7; no clear D. Trimming pared 3 bases from V and 1 base from J, leaving 7 bases between. The CDR3 loop spans 13 amino acids. CDR1 is SGHVS, CDR2 FQNEAQ, per germline. The CDR3 region has the DNA TGTGCCAGCAGCTTTGGGGAATCCTACGAGCAGTACTTC. Translated, it gives CASSFGESYEQYF.

The chain joins TRBV6-5 to TRBJ1-1, with 7 nucleotides matching TRBD1. The germline CDR1 and CDR2 sequences are MNHEY and SVGAGI. The CDR3 loop spans 13 amino acids. V lost 6 bases, J lost 5 bases, and 6 bases stayed unmatched. CDR3 sequence reads: CASRPPGGTEAFF. CDR3 coding DNA: TGTGCCAGCAGACCCCCAGGGGGGACTGAAGCTTTCTTT.